This TCR beta chain came from a study of blood T cell repertoires in COVID-19. Turning to the study itself: The samples span acute and convalescent COVID-19 from the United States, Italy and Spain.

In germline, CDR1 is LGHDT, CDR2 YNNKEL (reference sequence). The CDR3 has 13 amino acids. Losses at the gene ends were 3 bases for V and 3 bases for J; bases not matched to a gene: 0. The table lists this clone with a few counts. As processed by the authors: Amplified reference gene primers provided the basis for estimating nucleated cell counts. TCRdb's table, derived via immunoSEQ multiplex PCR, lists solely in-frame clones and lacks some. V and J calls and clone size are those listed in that table; D and trimming were worked out from the DNA. The table lists roughly 99,000 clones, around four fifths of them singletons.

This TCR derives from a man in his 70s with acute or convalescent COVID-19. This chain joins TRBV3-1 (or the pseudogene TRBV3-2) and TRBJ1-1; the match to TRBD1 covers 8 bases. The sample taken for sequencing was peripheral blood. The DNA for the CDR3 is TGTGCCAGCAGCCAGACAGGGGACACTGAAGCTTTCTTT. This codes for CASSQTGDTEAFF.